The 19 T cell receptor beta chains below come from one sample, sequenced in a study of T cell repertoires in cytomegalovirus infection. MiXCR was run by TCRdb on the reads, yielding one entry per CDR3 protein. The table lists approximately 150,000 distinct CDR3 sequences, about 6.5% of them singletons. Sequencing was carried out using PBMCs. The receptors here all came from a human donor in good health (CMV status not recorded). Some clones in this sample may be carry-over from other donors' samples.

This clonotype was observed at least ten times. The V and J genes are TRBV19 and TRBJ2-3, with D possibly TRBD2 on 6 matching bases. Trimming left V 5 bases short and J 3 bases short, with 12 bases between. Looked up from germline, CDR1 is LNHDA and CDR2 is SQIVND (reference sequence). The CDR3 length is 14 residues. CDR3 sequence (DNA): TGTGCCAGTAGTTCGGCGGGGTTGACAGATACGCAGTATTTT. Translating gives CASSSAGLTDTQYF.

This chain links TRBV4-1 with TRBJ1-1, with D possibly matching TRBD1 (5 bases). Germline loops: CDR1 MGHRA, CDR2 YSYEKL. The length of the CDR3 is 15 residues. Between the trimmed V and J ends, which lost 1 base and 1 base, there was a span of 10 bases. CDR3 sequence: CASSQGPGSNTEAFF. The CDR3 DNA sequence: TGCGCCAGCAGCCAAGGCCCAGGGTCGAACACTGAAGCTTTCTTT.

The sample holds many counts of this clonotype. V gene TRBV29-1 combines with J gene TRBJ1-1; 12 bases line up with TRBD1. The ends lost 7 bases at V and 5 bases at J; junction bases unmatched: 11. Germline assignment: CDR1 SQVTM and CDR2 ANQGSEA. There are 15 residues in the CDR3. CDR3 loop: CSAGRRDRGPTEAFF. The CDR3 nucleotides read TGCAGCGCCGGGCGCCGGGACAGGGGGCCTACTGAAGCTTTCTTT. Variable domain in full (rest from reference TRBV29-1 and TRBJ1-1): SAVISQKPSRDICQRGTSLTIQCQVDSQVTMMFWYRQQPGQSLTLIATANQGSEATYESGFVIDKFPISRPNLTFSTLTVSNMSPEDSSIYLCSAGRRDRGPTEAFFGQGTRLTVV.

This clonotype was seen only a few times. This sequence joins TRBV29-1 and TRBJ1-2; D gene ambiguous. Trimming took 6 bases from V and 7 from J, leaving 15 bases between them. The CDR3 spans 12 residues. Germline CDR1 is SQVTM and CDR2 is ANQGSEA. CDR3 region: CSVSVVEGGYTF. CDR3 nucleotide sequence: TGCAGCGTCTCGGTGGTTGAGGGTGGCTACACCTTC.

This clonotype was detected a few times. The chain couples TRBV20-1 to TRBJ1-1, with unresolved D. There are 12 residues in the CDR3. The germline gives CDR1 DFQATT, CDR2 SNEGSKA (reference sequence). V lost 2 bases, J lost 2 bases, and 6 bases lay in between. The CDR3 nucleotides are TGCAGTGCTAGACCCCTTAACACTGAAGCTTTCTTT. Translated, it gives CSARPLNTEAFF.

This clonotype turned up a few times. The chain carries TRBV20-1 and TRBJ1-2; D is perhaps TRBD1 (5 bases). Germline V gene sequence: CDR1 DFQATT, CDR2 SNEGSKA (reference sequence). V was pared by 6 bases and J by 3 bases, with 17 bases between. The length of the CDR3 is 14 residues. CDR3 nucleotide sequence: TGCAGTGCGGATAGGGGCTATGATGACTATGGCTACACCTTC. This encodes CSADRGYDDYGYTF.

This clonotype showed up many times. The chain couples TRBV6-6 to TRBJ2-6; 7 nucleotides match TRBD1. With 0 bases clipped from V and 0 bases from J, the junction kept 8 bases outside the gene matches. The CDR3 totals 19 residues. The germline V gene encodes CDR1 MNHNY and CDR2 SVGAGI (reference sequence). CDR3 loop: CASSYSRQGRGSGANVLTF. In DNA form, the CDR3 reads TGTGCCAGCAGTTACTCCCGACAGGGTAGGGGCTCTGGGGCCAACGTCCTGACTTTC.

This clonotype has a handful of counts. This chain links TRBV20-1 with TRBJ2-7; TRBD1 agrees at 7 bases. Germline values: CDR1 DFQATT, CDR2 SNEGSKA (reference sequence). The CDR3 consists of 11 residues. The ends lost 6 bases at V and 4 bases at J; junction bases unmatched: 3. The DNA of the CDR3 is TGCAGTGCCGGGACAGATTACGAGCAGTACTTC. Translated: CSAGTDYEQYF.

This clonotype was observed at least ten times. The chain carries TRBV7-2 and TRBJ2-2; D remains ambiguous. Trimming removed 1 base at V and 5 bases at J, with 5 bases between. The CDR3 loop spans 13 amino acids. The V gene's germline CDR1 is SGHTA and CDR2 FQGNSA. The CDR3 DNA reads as TGTGCCAGCAGCTTAGAGCGTACCGGGGAGCTGTTTTTT. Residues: CASSLERTGELFF.

In nucleotides, the CDR3 is TGTGCCAGCAGCTTGTTAAGAGAGACAGGCCGATCCTACAATGAGCAGTTCTTC. This sequence encodes CASSLLRETGRSYNEQFF. V is TRBV5-6 and J is TRBJ2-1, with a possible D match to TRBD1 (6 bases). The CDR3 has 18 amino acids. Germline-derived CDR1 and CDR2 are SGHDT and YYEEEE. V was pared by 1 base and J by 1 base, with 18 bases between.

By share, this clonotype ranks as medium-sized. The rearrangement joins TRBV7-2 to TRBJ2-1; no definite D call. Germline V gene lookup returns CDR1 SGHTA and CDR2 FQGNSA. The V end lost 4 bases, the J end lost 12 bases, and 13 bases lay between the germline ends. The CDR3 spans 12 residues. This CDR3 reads CASSSLSWVQFF. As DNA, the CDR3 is TGTGCCAGCAGCTCGTTGTCCTGGGTGCAGTTCTTC.

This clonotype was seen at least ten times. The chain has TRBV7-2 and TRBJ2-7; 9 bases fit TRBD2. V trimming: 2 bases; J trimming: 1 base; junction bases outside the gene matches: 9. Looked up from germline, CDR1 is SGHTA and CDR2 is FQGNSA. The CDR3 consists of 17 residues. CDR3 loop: CASSLSSFAGGSYEQYF. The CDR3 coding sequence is TGTGCCAGCAGCTTATCGTCTTTTGCGGGGGGGTCCTACGAGCAGTACTTC.

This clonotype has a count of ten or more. CDR3 region: CASSSPPGQDFSYEQYF. The CDR3, as DNA: TGCGCCAGCAGCTCACCCCCGGGACAGGATTTCTCCTACGAGCAGTACTTC. The V and J genes are TRBV5-1 and TRBJ2-7; 8 nucleotides match TRBD1. This CDR3 comprises 17 residues. The germline V gene encodes CDR1 SGHRS and CDR2 YFSETQ. The junction had 11 bases not matched to a gene; V was cut back by 3 bases and J by 0 bases.

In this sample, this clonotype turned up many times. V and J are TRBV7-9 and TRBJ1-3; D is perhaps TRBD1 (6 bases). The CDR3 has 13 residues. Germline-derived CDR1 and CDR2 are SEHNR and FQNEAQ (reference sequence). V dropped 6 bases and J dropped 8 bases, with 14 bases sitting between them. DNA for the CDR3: TGTGCCAGCAGTCCTCGGGGGCCGGACACCATATATTTT. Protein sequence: CASSPRGPDTIYF.

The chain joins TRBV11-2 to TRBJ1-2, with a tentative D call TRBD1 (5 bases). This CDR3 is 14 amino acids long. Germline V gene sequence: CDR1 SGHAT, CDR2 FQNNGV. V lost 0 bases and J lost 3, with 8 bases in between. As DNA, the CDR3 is TGTGCCAGCAGCTTAGAAGGGACCCACTATGGCTACACCTTC. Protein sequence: CASSLEGTHYGYTF.

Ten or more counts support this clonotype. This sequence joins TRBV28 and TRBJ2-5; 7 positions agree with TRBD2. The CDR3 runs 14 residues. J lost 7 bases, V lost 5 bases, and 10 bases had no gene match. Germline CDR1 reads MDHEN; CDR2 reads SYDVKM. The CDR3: CASSPGLFYPTQYF. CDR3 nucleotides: TGTGCCAGCAGTCCGGGACTATTCTATCCGACCCAGTACTTC.

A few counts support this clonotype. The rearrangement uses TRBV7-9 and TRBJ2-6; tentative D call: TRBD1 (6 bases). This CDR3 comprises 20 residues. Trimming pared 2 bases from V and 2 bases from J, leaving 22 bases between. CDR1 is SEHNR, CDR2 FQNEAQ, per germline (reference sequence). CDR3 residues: CASSLRGYSGNHPGANVLTF. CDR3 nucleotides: TGTGCCAGCAGCTTAAGGGGGTATTCAGGGAACCATCCTGGGGCCAACGTCCTGACTTTC.

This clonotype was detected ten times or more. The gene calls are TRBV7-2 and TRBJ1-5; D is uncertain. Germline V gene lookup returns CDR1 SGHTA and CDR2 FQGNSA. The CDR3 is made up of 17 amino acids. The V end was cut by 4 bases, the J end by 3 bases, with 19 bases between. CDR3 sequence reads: CASSSRGRGLTNQPQHF. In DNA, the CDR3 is TGTGCCAGCAGCTCAAGAGGGCGTGGACTGACCAATCAGCCCCAGCATTTT.

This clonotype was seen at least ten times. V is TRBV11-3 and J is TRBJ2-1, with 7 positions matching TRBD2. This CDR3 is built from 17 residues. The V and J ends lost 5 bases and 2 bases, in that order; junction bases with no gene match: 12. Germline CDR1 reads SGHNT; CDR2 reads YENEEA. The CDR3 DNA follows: TGTGCCAGCAGCCCACCACCCGAACTAGCGCCCTACAATGAGCAGTTCTTC. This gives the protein CASSPPPELAPYNEQFF.